The subject of this entry is one T cell receptor beta chain. This specimen belongs to a study of blood T cell repertoires in COVID-19. At the level of the study: There were acute and convalescent COVID-19 samples, and they came from the United States, Italy and Spain. The analysed material was cDNA or gDNA that came from T cells, B-cell-depleted T cells, or PBMCs.

The repertoire was sequenced with immunoSEQ multiplex PCR; TCRdb's copy has only in-frame clones and lacks some. Here the sample spans roughly 300,000 clones, 80% to 90% being singletons. This sequence originates from a young man who had recovered from COVID-19. The sequencing input was PBMCs or T cells enriched from blood (not recorded which).

CDR3: CASSSISTSTLSYEQYF. CDR3 in DNA: TGTGCCAGCAGTTCAATCTCGACTAGCACCCTGTCCTACGAGCAGTACTTC. This rearrangement joins TRBV6-2 or TRBV6-3 to TRBJ2-7; TRBD2 matches 7 bases. V was clipped by 4 bases and J by 1 base; unmatched bases: 13. CDR1 and CDR2 (germline): MNHEY, SVGEGT. This CDR3 has 17 residues.